This passage covers 25 T cell receptor beta chains from one sample sequenced in a study of T cell repertoires in cytomegalovirus infection (dated by TCRdb to about 2019). The data were produced on an Illumina HiSeq 1500. The raw public data were reprocessed by TCRdb itself: fastp quality trimming at Q25, MiXCR clonotype calling, in-frame beta chains only. Rows are combined by CDR3 protein, so each entry shows the most common genes and DNA. This sample lists nearly 550,000 distinct CDR3 sequences; 16% were detected once. The top ten clones comprise 20% to 30% of the sample. Sequencing was done on a sample of CD8+ T cells from PBMCs. The receptors derive from a human donor in good health (CMV status not recorded). Some clones in this sample may be carry-over from other donors' samples.

The rearrangement links TRBV28 to TRBJ1-2, with a tentative D call TRBD1 (5 bases). The CDR3 covers 14 residues. CDR1 is MDHEN and CDR2 is SYDVKM in the germline V gene. Trimming stripped 3 bases from V and 6 bases from J, with 14 bases between. The CDR3 reads CASSFGATADGYTF. The CDR3 DNA follows: TGTGCCAGCAGTTTTGGAGCGACAGCTGATGGCTACACCTTC.

This clonotype was recorded a few times. The rearrangement uses TRBV15 and TRBJ1-6; a possible D gene is TRBD1 (6 bases). Trimming left V 3 bases short and J 3 bases short, with 18 bases between. Germline V gene sequence: CDR1 LNHNV, CDR2 YYDKDF (reference sequence). The CDR3 totals 18 residues. The CDR3 nucleotides are TGTGCCACCAGCAGTCGGAACAGGGCCCCGGGCTATAATTCACCCCTCCACTTT. Encoded protein: CATSSRNRAPGYNSPLHF.

In this sample, this clonotype turned up a few times. The rearrangement links TRBV9 to TRBJ1-2; D not certain. The CDR3 length is 18 residues. Germline V gene data show CDR1 as SGDLS and CDR2 as YYNGEE. The V end lost 0 bases, the J end lost 8 bases, and 26 bases lay between the germline ends. Written as DNA, the CDR3 is TGTGCCAGCAGCGTAGTAGGCAGGCCCATGGGTATAGTATGCGGCTACACCTTC. It codes for CASSVVGRPMGIVCGYTF.

This clonotype was recorded many times. This chain links TRBV4-1 with TRBJ1-1, with a possible D match to TRBD1 (6 bases). Germline CDR1 MGHRA, CDR2 YSYEKL. The CDR3 is 16 residues long. The V gene lost 0 bases and the J gene lost 0 bases, with 11 bases spanning the gap. The DNA for the CDR3 is TGCGCCAGCAGCCAAGATAGCGGGGGCTTGAACACTGAAGCTTTCTTT. This gives the protein CASSQDSGGLNTEAFF.

This clonotype appeared many times. This chain links TRBV10-3 with TRBJ1-1, with D possibly being TRBD1 (6 bases). Germline assignment: CDR1 ENHRY and CDR2 SYGVKD. Trimming removed 3 bases at V and 5 bases at J, with 13 bases between. The CDR3 extends over 14 amino acids. The chain's CDR3 is CAISERGATTEAFF. CDR3 DNA: TGTGCCATCAGTGAACGGGGGGCAACAACTGAAGCTTTCTTT.

This clonotype was seen repeatedly, ten times or more. This sequence joins TRBV28 and TRBJ2-1; either TRBD1 or TRBD2 may fit D (5 bases each). Per germline, CDR1 MDHEN and CDR2 SYDVKM. CDR3 size: 15 residues. Trimming shortened V by 7 bases and J by 7 bases, and 20 bases separated the two germline ends. The CDR3 loop is CASNWGSGRVNEQFF. For the CDR3, the DNA is TGTGCCAGCAATTGGGGCAGCGGAAGAGTGAATGAGCAGTTCTTC.

This clonotype was detected many times. The chain is built from TRBV6-1 and TRBJ2-2, with 7 bases lining up with TRBD1. The V and J ends lost 4 bases and 5 bases, in that order; junction bases with no gene match: 7. This CDR3 has 15 amino acids. Germline V lookup: CDR1 MNHNS, CDR2 SASEGT. CDR3 DNA: TGTGCCAGCAGTGTCCGAGGGGGCGAGACCGGGGAGCTGTTTTTT. Translated: CASSVRGGETGELFF.

This clonotype was seen a few times. This chain joins TRBV27 and TRBJ2-7; 7 bases are a match to TRBD2. CDR1 is MNHEY, CDR2 SMNVEV, per germline (reference sequence). The V segment lost 3 bases and the J segment 2 bases; nucleotides outside the gene matches: 7. CDR3 size: 15 residues. CDR3 sequence (DNA): TGTGCCAGCAGTTTTGCTAGCGGAGGCACCTACGAGCAGTACTTC. Protein product: CASSFASGGTYEQYF.

This clonotype was counted many times. The chain uses TRBV12-3 or TRBV12-4 and TRBJ1-5, with 9 nucleotides matching TRBD1. This CDR3 comprises 14 residues. V was clipped by 7 bases and J by 6 bases; unmatched bases: 7. CDR3: CASKMGQGGQPQHF. The CDR3 DNA reads TGTGCCAGCAAAATGGGACAGGGCGGTCAGCCCCAGCATTTT.

This clonotype occurred many times. The rearrangement joins TRBV6-1 to TRBJ2-5; 9 bases agree with TRBD1. This CDR3 has 15 amino acids. Germline V gene sequence: CDR1 MNHNS, CDR2 SASEGT. Unmatched junction bases numbered 10, after V lost 8 bases and J lost 3 bases. The CDR3: CASYPVRTGEETQYF. In nucleotides, the CDR3 is TGTGCCAGCTATCCCGTAAGGACAGGGGAAGAGACCCAGTACTTC.

A few counts support this clonotype. The rearrangement uses TRBV9 and TRBJ2-1, with 11 bases matching TRBD2. The CDR3 sequence is 17 residues long. Losses at the gene ends were 4 bases for V and 5 bases for J; bases not matched to a gene: 11. CDR1 and CDR2 (germline): SGDLS, YYNGEE. DNA of the CDR3: TGTGCCAGCAGCTCGGGACTAGCGGACCCAATCGACAATGAGCAGTTCTTC. Encoded protein: CASSSGLADPIDNEQFF.

At least ten counts were recorded for this clonotype. CDR3 sequence: CAIAGSGTYEQYF. For the CDR3, the DNA is TGTGCCATCGCGGGTAGCGGGACCTACGAGCAGTACTTC. This chain connects TRBV10-3 to TRBJ2-7; 8 bases are shared with TRBD2. The CDR3 consists of 13 residues. CDR1 is ENHRY, CDR2 SYGVKD, per germline. J gave up 2 bases and V 8 bases, and 5 bases lay outside the gene matches.

The genes are TRBV10-3 and TRBJ2-1, with TRBD2 matching 11 bases. Germline trimming cut 0 bases from V and 4 bases from J; bases unmatched to any gene: 2. The V gene's germline CDR1 is ENHRY and CDR2 SYGVKD. This CDR3 is built from 16 residues. Written as DNA, the CDR3 is TGTGCCATCAGTGAGTCTAGCGGGGGGGTTTACAATGAGCAGTTCTTC. Residues: CAISESSGGVYNEQFF.

Many counts were recorded for this clonotype. The rearrangement links TRBV7-2 to TRBJ2-7; D remains unclear. V dropped 1 base and J dropped 3 bases, with 7 bases sitting between them. CDR1 is SGHTA, CDR2 FQGNSA, per germline. The CDR3 has 13 residues. The CDR3 sequence: CASSLDIRYEQYF. As DNA, the CDR3 is TGTGCCAGCAGCTTAGACATTCGCTACGAGCAGTACTTC.

The V gene is TRBV6-5, the J gene TRBJ2-7; no clear D. The CDR3 loop spans 15 amino acids. The V gene lost 0 bases and the J gene lost 4 bases, with 13 bases spanning the gap. CDR1 and CDR2 from the germline V gene are MNHEY and SVGAGI. CDR3 coding DNA: TGTGCCAGCAGTTACTCGAGGCAGAATTCTTACGAGCAGTACTTC. Translated, it gives CASSYSRQNSYEQYF.

This clonotype was seen once. V is TRBV2 and J is TRBJ2-7; D is uncertain. The V end was cut by 4 bases, the J end by 2 bases, with 6 bases between. The CDR3 sequence is 12 residues long. The germline V gene encodes CDR1 SNHLY and CDR2 FYNNEI. The CDR3 spells CASSVPTYEQYF. CDR3 nucleotide sequence: TGTGCCAGCAGTGTTCCAACCTACGAGCAGTACTTC.

The chain is built from TRBV20-1 and TRBJ2-1; 7 nucleotides line up with TRBD2. The junction had 6 bases not matched to a gene; V was cut back by 3 bases and J by 10 bases. This CDR3 is 12 amino acids long. From germline, CDR1 is DFQATT and CDR2 SNEGSKA (reference sequence). CDR3 loop: CSASLAGEEQFF. The DNA for the CDR3 is TGCAGTGCTAGTTTGGCGGGAGAAGAGCAGTTCTTC.

On this clonotype itself: A much larger clonotype is one base distant, so this may be a read error. The chain employs TRBV27 and TRBJ1-5; D is unresolved. CDR1 is MNHEY and CDR2 is SMNVEV in the germline V gene (reference sequence). The CDR3 is 15 amino acids. CDR3 sequence: CARSLRALGDQPQHF. Written as DNA, the CDR3 is TGTGCCAGAAGTTTGAGGGCGCTCGGGGATCAGCCCCAGCATTTT.

This rearrangement joins TRBV18 to TRBJ1-6, with D perhaps TRBD1 (5 bases). With 3 bases removed from V and 14 bases from J, the gap between germline ends came to 20 bases. This CDR3 contains 15 residues. The germline V gene has CDR1 KGHSH and CDR2 LQKENI. This chain's CDR3 is CASSPDRTWKGALHF. In nucleotides, the CDR3 is TGTGCCAGCTCACCTGACAGAACCTGGAAGGGAGCCCTCCACTTT.

The DNA of the CDR3 is TGTGCCATCAGCCGCGACAGTCTGAACACTGAAGCTTTCTTT. Amino acid sequence: CAISRDSLNTEAFF. The V call is TRBV10-3, the J call TRBJ1-1; tentative D call: TRBD1 (5 bases). Germline V gene sequence: CDR1 ENHRY, CDR2 SYGVKD. Trimming shortened V by 6 bases and J by 0 bases, and 11 bases separated the two germline ends. The CDR3 runs to 14 residues.

The genes are TRBV12-3 or TRBV12-4 and TRBJ2-7; 7 bases match TRBD2. V gave up 6 bases and J gave up 5 bases; unmatched junction bases: 13. This CDR3 is built from 15 residues. CDR3 region: CASRGGGSSSHEQYF. The CDR3 DNA follows: TGTGCCAGCAGAGGAGGCGGGAGTAGTTCCCACGAGCAGTACTTC.

The chain links TRBV19 to TRBJ2-1; D may be TRBD2 (7 bases). This CDR3 has 16 amino acids. V was shortened by 5 bases and J by 8 bases, with 22 bases between the two germline ends. Looked up from germline, CDR1 is LNHDA and CDR2 is SQIVND (reference sequence). CDR3 in DNA: TGTGCCAGTAGTGTCCGAAAGGGGGGGGCTGGCGATGAGCAGTTCTTC. Protein: CASSVRKGGAGDEQFF.

This clonotype has ten or more counts. The gene calls are TRBV7-9 and TRBJ2-1; D not certain. V was pared by 5 bases and J by 8 bases, with 13 bases between. The CDR3 has 13 amino acids. The germline CDR1 and CDR2 sequences are SEHNR and FQNEAQ (reference sequence). The CDR3 here is CASSAIMGDEQFF. CDR3 in DNA: TGTGCCAGCAGCGCAATAATGGGTGATGAGCAGTTCTTC.

This clonotype was recorded a few times. The CDR3 here is CASSSLPDRAHGYTF. For the CDR3, the DNA is TGTGCCAGCAGTTCACTGCCCGACAGGGCCCATGGCTACACCTTC. The chain carries TRBV27 and TRBJ1-2, with 7 bases fitting TRBD1. Per the germline V gene, CDR1 is MNHEY and CDR2 is SMNVEV (reference sequence). J lost 6 bases, V lost 4 bases, and 11 bases had no gene match. This CDR3 has 15 amino acids.

This chain uses TRBV2 with TRBJ2-3; D is perhaps TRBD1 (5 bases). This CDR3 contains 15 residues. The germline gives CDR1 SNHLY, CDR2 FYNNEI. V was cut by 7 bases and J by 1 base, with 15 bases left in between. The CDR3 spells CASKVSGQRTDTQYF. The DNA of the CDR3 is TGTGCCAGCAAAGTGAGTGGACAACGCACAGATACGCAGTATTTT.